This TCR beta chain was sequenced in a study of blood T cell repertoires in COVID-19. Study details: The origin of the acute and convalescent COVID-19 samples was the United States, Italy and Spain. PBMCs, B-cell-depleted T cells, or T cells were the source of the cDNA or gDNA that made up the material.

Patients in Seattle were enrolled during active infection, then followed longitudinally. The repertoire was sequenced with immunoSEQ multiplex PCR; TCRdb's copy has only in-frame clones and lacks some. The sample gives under 200,000 clones, 84% of which show up once; more than 12% is in the top ten. This CDR3 has 16 amino acids. CDR1 and CDR2 (germline): SGDLS, YYNGEE. Trimming took off 0 bases at V and 4 bases at J, with 16 bases between the two ends. The rearrangement joins TRBV9 to TRBJ2-5, with a tentative D call TRBD1 (7 bases). Sequenced sample: peripheral blood. This sequence was found in a woman in her 70s with COVID-19, enrolled during active disease. As DNA, the CDR3 is TGTGCCAGCAGCGTAGAAACAGGGGCGGGGAGAGAGACCCAGTACTTC. The encoded protein is CASSVETGAGRETQYF.